These T cell receptor beta chains were read from a single sample in a study of CD8 T cells in Susac syndrome. TCRdb reanalysed the immunoSEQ multiplex PCR reads using MiXCR and keeps one entry per CDR3 protein. The sample contains about 180,000 distinct CDR3 sequences, about 95% of which appear only once. The sequenced material came from CD8+ T cells from PBMCs. Receptors were obtained from a human donor with multiple sclerosis. CDR3s include the opening cysteine and the closing phenylalanine or tryptophan. Fields, in order: J gene, V gene, clone size, CDR3 protein. Size tells how often a clone was seen (once, few, many) or the class of an expanded clone, and some rows leave it out.

TRBJ2-7 TRBV5-4 NA CASSYGQGASYEQYF
TRBJ2-3 TRBV3-1 once CASSQEKAGRTDTQYF
TRBJ2-3 TRBV4-1 NA CASSYRDRDTDTQYF
TRBJ2-7 TRBV23-1 NA CASTKPAYEQYF
TRBJ1-2 TRBV19 once CASGTGTYGYTF
TRBJ2-3 TRBV6-5 NA CASSYRGLRGWTDTQYF
TRBJ2-7 TRBV7-9 NA CASSNSIGSQYEQYF
TRBJ2-2 TRBV23-1 NA CALVWAAGQGWGNPTGELFF
TRBJ2-2 TRBV12-3/TRBV12-4 NA CASSRQGNTGELFF
TRBJ2-1 TRBV27 few CASSGLAGDNEQFF
TRBJ2-3 TRBV27 NA CASSYGTSGRTSWDTQYF
TRBJ2-1 TRBV5-1 NA CASKDSGHYNEQFF
TRBJ1-2 TRBV13 NA CASSFGPTNYGYTF
TRBJ2-3 TRBV9 once CASSAMGKDTQYF
TRBJ1-2 TRBV30 NA CAWRGTGAYGYTF
TRBJ2-7 TRBV20-1 NA CSARDVGYEQYF
TRBJ2-5 TRBV12-3/TRBV12-4 few CASSLSGGTQYF
TRBJ2-5 TRBV7-2 NA CASSPGTGTGETQYF
TRBJ2-7 TRBV5-6 NA CASHLIPGDEQYF
TRBJ1-1 TRBV4-1 NA CASSHPGTGETLAFF
TRBJ1-1 TRBV29-1 NA CSVGTEAFF
TRBJ2-1 TRBV5-6 NA CASSLAALTNAYNEQFF
TRBJ2-7 TRBV3-1 NA CASRRESSYEQYF
TRBJ2-7 TRBV20-1 NA CSAYDRGLTYEQYF
TRBJ1-2 TRBV20-1 NA CSARVGGYGYTF
TRBJ2-5 TRBV3-1 NA CASSQGPEMGRTNQETQYF
TRBJ1-1 TRBV13 NA CASSSGQGGFF
TRBJ1-2 TRBV29-1 NA CSVADYGYTF
TRBJ2-5 TRBV12-3/TRBV12-4 NA CASSLLPGETQYF
TRBJ2-7 TRBV29-1 NA CSVVGEYEQYF
TRBJ2-7 TRBV2 NA CASSEALRDRHEQYF
TRBJ2-7 TRBV12-3/TRBV12-4 NA CASSRLWAGTGDSYEQYF
TRBJ2-1 TRBV15 NA CATSRGSGAERRNEQFF
TRBJ1-4 TRBV7-9 NA CASSLDLVGLFF
TRBJ1-2 TRBV25-1 NA CASSREVNYGYTF
TRBJ2-7 TRBV5-1 NA CASSLGASTTYEQYF
TRBJ2-3 TRBV9 once CASSAQLAGTDTQYF
TRBJ2-5 TRBV7-9 NA CASSWGLEGETQYF
TRBJ2-7 TRBV29-1 NA CSVVGGYEQYF
TRBJ2-2 TRBV5-1 NA CASSANRGLTGELFF
TRBJ1-1 TRBV29-1 NA CSVDGGRTEAFF
TRBJ2-7 TRBV5-1 NA CASSTPDNSYEQYF
TRBJ2-1 TRBV9 NA CASSVPVGEAGGSDNEQFF
TRBJ1-5 TRBV14 NA CASSPGTGSNQPQHF
TRBJ1-6 TRBV13 NA CASSRGQGNSPLHF